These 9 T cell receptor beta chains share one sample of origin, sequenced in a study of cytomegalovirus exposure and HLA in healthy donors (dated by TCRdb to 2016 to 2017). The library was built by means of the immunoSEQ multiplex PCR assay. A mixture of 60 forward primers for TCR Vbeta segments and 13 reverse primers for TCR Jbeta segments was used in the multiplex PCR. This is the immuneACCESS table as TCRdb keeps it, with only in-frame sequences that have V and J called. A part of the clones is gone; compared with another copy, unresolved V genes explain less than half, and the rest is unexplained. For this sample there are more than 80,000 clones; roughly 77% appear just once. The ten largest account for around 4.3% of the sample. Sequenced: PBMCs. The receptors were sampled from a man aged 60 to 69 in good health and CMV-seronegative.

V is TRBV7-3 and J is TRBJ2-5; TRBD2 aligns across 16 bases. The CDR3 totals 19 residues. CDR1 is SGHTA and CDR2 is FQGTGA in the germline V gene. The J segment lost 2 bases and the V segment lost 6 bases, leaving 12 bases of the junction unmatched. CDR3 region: CASSKGLAGGEDLQETQYF. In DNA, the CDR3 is TGTGCCAGCAGTAAGGGACTAGCGGGGGGGGAAGACCTACAAGAGACCCAGTACTTC.

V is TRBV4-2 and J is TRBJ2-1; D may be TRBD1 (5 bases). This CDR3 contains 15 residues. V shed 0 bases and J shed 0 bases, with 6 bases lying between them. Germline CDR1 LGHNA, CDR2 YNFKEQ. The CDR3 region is CASSQDDSSYNEQFF. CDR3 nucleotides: TGTGCCAGCAGCCAAGATGACAGCTCCTACAATGAGCAGTTCTTC.

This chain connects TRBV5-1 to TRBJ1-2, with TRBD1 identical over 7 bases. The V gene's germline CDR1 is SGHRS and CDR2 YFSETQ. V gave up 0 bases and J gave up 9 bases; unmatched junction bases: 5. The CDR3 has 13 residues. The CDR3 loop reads CASSLGQGRSYTF. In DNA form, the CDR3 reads TGCGCCAGCAGCTTGGGACAGGGCCGGAGCTACACCTTC.

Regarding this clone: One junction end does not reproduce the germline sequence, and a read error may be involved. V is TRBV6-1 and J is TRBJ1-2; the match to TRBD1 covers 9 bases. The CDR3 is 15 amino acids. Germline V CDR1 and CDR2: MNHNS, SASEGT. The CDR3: CASRHPGQGYYGYTF. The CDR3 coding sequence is TGCGCCAGCCGACATCCCGGACAGGGGTACTATGGCTACACCTTC.

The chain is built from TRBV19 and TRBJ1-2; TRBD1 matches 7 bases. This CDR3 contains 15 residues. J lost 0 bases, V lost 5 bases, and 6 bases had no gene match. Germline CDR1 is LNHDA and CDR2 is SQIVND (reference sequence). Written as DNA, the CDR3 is TGTGCCAGTAGTCGAGGGGGCCCTGCTAACTATGGCTACACCTTC. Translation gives CASSRGGPANYGYTF.

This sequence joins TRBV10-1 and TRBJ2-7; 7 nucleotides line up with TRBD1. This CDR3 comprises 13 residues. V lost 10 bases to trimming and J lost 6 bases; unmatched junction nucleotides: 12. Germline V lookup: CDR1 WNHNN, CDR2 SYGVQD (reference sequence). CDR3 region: CANRRDSTGEQYF. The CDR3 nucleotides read TGCGCCAACCGCCGGGACAGCACGGGCGAGCAGTACTTC.

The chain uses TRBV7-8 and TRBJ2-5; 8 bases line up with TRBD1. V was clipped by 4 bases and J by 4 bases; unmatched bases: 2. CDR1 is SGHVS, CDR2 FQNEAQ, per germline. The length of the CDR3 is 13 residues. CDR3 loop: CASSSDRGETQYF. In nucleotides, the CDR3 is TGTGCCAGCAGCTCTGACAGGGGAGAGACCCAGTACTTC.

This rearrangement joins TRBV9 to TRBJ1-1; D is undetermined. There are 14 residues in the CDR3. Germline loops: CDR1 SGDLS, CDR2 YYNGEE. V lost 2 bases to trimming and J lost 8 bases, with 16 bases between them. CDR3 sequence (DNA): TGTGCCAGCAGCGTTACTCCAGACACTGTGGAAGCTTTCTTT. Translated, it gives CASSVTPDTVEAFF.

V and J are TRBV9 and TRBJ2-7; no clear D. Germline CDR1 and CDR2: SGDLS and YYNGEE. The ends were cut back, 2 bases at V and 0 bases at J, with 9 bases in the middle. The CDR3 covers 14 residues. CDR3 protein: CASSVGLSSYEQYF. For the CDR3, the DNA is TGTGCCAGCAGCGTTGGGCTGAGCTCCTACGAGCAGTACTTC.